This T cell receptor beta chain was recorded in a study of blood T cells in healthy people across ages. Germline CDR1 is DFQATT and CDR2 is SNEGSKA (reference sequence). The CDR3 is 15 amino acids. V was cut by 0 bases and J by 0 bases, with 11 bases left in between. The use of a sample-barcoded 5' primer and a J-beta primer mix characterized a second PCR of about 7 to 12 cycles. TCRdb recomputed calls from the 5' RACE reads with MiXCR, one row per CDR3 protein. The sample has over 950,000 distinct CDR3 sequences, around two fifths seen once. Sequencing used blood. The J gene is TRBJ1-1, the V gene TRBV20-1; D remains ambiguous. The clonotype comes from a man between 18 and 29 years old in good health. CDR3 in amino acids: CSARDSASMNTEAFF. In DNA form, the CDR3 reads TGCAGTGCTAGAGACTCGGCATCCATGAACACTGAAGCTTTCTTT.